Listed here are 19 T cell receptor beta chains from one sample, sequenced in a study of radiation and T cells in renal cell carcinoma. Data came from immunoSEQ multiplex PCR; TCRdb stores just in-frame clones and leaves some out. This table holds fewer than 150,000 clones, 88% found once. Indicated time point: blood 2 weeks post-SBRT. The treatment is: 15 Gy SBRT to primary tumor, nephrectomy 4 weeks later. The source was blood, collected from a patient whose treatment included radiotherapy and nephrectomy. Receptors were obtained from a woman aged 70-85 years with renal cell carcinoma.

J is TRBJ1-1 and V is TRBV9; TRBD1 might be the D (5 bases). This CDR3 region has 14 residues. The V gene's germline CDR1 is SGDLS and CDR2 YYNGEE. Trimming cost V 0 bases and J 1 base, with 7 bases left between them. The CDR3 DNA is TGTGCCAGCAGCGTAGCCCAGGGGAACACTGAAGCTTTCTTT. The encoded protein is CASSVAQGNTEAFF.

The chain is built from TRBV30 and TRBJ1-2, with TRBD1 matching over 8 bases. In germline, CDR1 is GTSNPN, CDR2 SVGIG (reference sequence). The CDR3 runs to 17 residues. The ends lost 7 bases at V and 4 bases at J; junction bases unmatched: 20. CDR3 region: CASSKNGQGYITYGYTF. In DNA form, the CDR3 reads TGTGCCTCAAGCAAAAACGGACAGGGTTATATTACCTATGGCTACACCTTC.

On this clone: The same CDR3 is also encoded by other DNA sequences in this sample. The rearrangement uses TRBV5-1 and TRBJ2-7; unclear D gene. The CDR3 is 12 amino acids. Trimming removed 0 bases at V and 4 bases at J, with 5 bases between. CDR1 and CDR2 (germline): SGHRS, YFSETQ. CDR3 region: CASSLVGYEQYF. The CDR3 coding sequence is TGCGCCAGCAGCTTGGTAGGGTACGAGCAGTACTTC.

Of note for this clone: A junction end diverges from the germline sequence, so it may reflect a read error. This chain joins TRBV4-3 and TRBJ2-1; D unclear. The CDR3 has 15 amino acids. Germline CDR1 is LGHNA and CDR2 is YSLEER. The CDR3 DNA is TGCGCCAGCAGCCAAGATGACGGCTCCGACAATGAGCAGTTCTTC. This sequence encodes CASSQDDGSDNEQFF.

The chain joins TRBV19 to TRBJ2-1; D not resolved. Trimming removed 0 bases from V and 8 bases from J, with 14 bases in between. Germline V gene data show CDR1 as LNHDA and CDR2 as SQIVND (reference sequence). The CDR3 length is 15 residues. The CDR3 spells CASSIDPGRYYEQFF. In DNA, the CDR3 is TGTGCCAGTAGTATAGATCCAGGTCGGTACTATGAGCAGTTCTTC.

CDR3 protein: CASSQARTGFEKLFF. Here the CDR3 DNA reads TGCGCCAGCAGCCAAGCCCGGACAGGCTTTGAAAAACTGTTTTTT. This sequence joins TRBV4-3 and TRBJ1-4; 7 nucleotides align to TRBD1. This CDR3 is built from 15 residues. V lost 1 base to trimming and J lost 7 bases; unmatched junction nucleotides: 6. The germline V gene encodes CDR1 LGHNA and CDR2 YSLEER.

This clone turned up a few times. This chain uses TRBV30 with TRBJ1-6; 7 nucleotides match TRBD1. From germline, CDR1 is GTSNPN and CDR2 SVGIG (reference sequence). The CDR3 length is 13 residues. V dropped 5 bases and J dropped 8; count of bases not matched to a gene: 6. The CDR3 is CAWATGNDSPLHF. The CDR3 DNA follows: TGTGCCTGGGCGACAGGGAACGATTCACCCCTCCACTTT.

The genes are TRBV19 and TRBJ1-5; a weak D match, TRBD1 (6 bases). The V and J ends lost 4 bases and 2 bases respectively, with 15 bases between them. Germline CDR1 LNHDA, CDR2 SQIVND (reference sequence). This CDR3 spans 16 amino acids. The CDR3: CASSRIGGRGNQPQHF. Written as DNA, the CDR3 is TGTGCCAGTAGTAGGATAGGGGGAAGGGGCAATCAGCCCCAGCATTTT.

This sequence joins TRBV30 and TRBJ1-5; D is unclear. This CDR3 spans 16 amino acids. With 2 bases removed from V and 6 bases from J, the gap between germline ends came to 20 bases. Germline values: CDR1 GTSNPN, CDR2 SVGIG (reference sequence). The CDR3, as DNA: TGTGCCTGGAGTCCCGTGGGGTCTTCTCGCGGTCAGCCCCAGCATTTT. It specifies CAWSPVGSSRGQPQHF.

The chain uses TRBV28 and TRBJ1-1; perhaps TRBD1 as D (6 bases). The CDR3 is made up of 17 amino acids. The V end was cut by 5 bases, the J end by 0 bases, with 19 bases between. Germline loops: CDR1 MDHEN, CDR2 SYDVKM. The DNA for the CDR3 is TGTGCCAGCAGTCCGGGACAAGGGGGGCGCCTGAACACTGAAGCTTTCTTT. Its translation is CASSPGQGGRLNTEAFF.

The chain links TRBV6-1 to TRBJ2-2; the match to TRBD2 covers 8 bases. Germline lookup yields CDR1 MNHNS and CDR2 SASEGT. The CDR3 is made up of 17 amino acids. The V gene end was trimmed by 2 bases and the J gene end by 3 bases; junction bases not matched to a gene: 8. Written as DNA, the CDR3 is TGTGCCAGCAGTGAAAAAGGTGCGGGGGGTTACACCGGGGAGCTGTTTTTT. Its translation: CASSEKGAGGYTGELFF.

The chain has TRBV19 and TRBJ1-6; a weak D match, TRBD1 (6 bases). The CDR3 has 16 amino acids. The V gene's germline CDR1 is LNHDA and CDR2 SQIVND (reference sequence). Trimming removed 5 bases at V and 4 bases at J, with 15 bases between. In DNA, the CDR3 is TGTGCCAGTAGTCCCGAGGGGGTCCCTTATAATTCACCCCTCCACTTT. It codes for CASSPEGVPYNSPLHF.

The V call is TRBV10-3, the J call TRBJ2-5; D may correspond to TRBD1 or TRBD2 (6 bases each). This CDR3 has 11 amino acids. Germline V gene lookup returns CDR1 ENHRY and CDR2 SYGVKD. Between the trimmed V and J ends, which lost 3 bases and 10 bases, there was a span of 9 bases. CDR3: CAISDRGDQYF. CDR3 bases: TGTGCCATCAGTGATAGGGGGGACCAGTACTTC.

The rearrangement joins TRBV5-6 to TRBJ1-1; possibly TRBD1 for D (6 bases). The CDR3 covers 13 residues. V lost 4 bases to trimming and J lost 11 bases, with 18 bases between them. CDR1 is SGHDT and CDR2 is YYEEEE in the germline V gene. CDR3 nucleotides: TGTGCCAGCAGCCCCTATACCGGGGGCAGGGCTTTCTTT. Its translation is CASSPYTGGRAFF.

The chain carries TRBV7-6 and TRBJ1-3; D not certain. This CDR3 has 16 residues. The germline V and J ends were trimmed by 5 bases and 0 bases, with 14 bases remaining between them. Germline V gene sequence: CDR1 SGHVS, CDR2 FNYEAQ. Written as DNA, the CDR3 is TGTGCCAGCAGCCCCCGGACTCAATACTCTGGAAACACCATATATTTT. Amino acid sequence: CASSPRTQYSGNTIYF.

The chain recombines TRBV5-6 with TRBJ2-3; TRBD2 agrees at 7 bases. CDR1 and CDR2 from the germline V gene are SGHDT and YYEEEE. The ends lost 4 bases at V and 8 bases at J; junction bases unmatched: 10. The CDR3 is made up of 14 amino acids. CDR3 nucleotides: TGTGCCAGCAGCACTGCTCGGGGGGACGGTACGCAGTATTTT. Translated: CASSTARGDGTQYF.

The chain couples TRBV6-5 to TRBJ2-1; the match to TRBD2 covers 10 bases. Germline V gene data show CDR1 as MNHEY and CDR2 as SVGAGI. CDR3 length equals 16 residues. V shed 0 bases and J 6 bases; nucleotides not matched to a gene: 5. The CDR3 region has the DNA TGTGCCAGCAGTTACTCGTTCAGCGGGGGGGTCAATGAGCAGTTCTTC. This translates into CASSYSFSGGVNEQFF.

The gene calls are TRBV27 and TRBJ2-7; TRBD1 might be the D (5 bases). V lost 4 bases and J lost 3, with 13 bases in between. The CDR3 runs to 14 residues. The germline gives CDR1 MNHEY, CDR2 SMNVEV (reference sequence). The CDR3 reads CASSSLTEFYEQYF. Here the CDR3 DNA reads TGTGCCAGCAGTTCTTTGACAGAGTTCTACGAGCAGTACTTC.

This chain links TRBV10-3 with TRBJ1-1; TRBD1 is a possible D gene (5 bases). The CDR3 consists of 12 residues. V dropped 4 bases and J dropped 5 bases, with 8 bases sitting between them. The germline gives CDR1 ENHRY, CDR2 SYGVKD. CDR3: CAISGQRTEAFF. The CDR3 coding sequence is TGTGCCATCAGTGGACAGCGAACTGAAGCTTTCTTT.